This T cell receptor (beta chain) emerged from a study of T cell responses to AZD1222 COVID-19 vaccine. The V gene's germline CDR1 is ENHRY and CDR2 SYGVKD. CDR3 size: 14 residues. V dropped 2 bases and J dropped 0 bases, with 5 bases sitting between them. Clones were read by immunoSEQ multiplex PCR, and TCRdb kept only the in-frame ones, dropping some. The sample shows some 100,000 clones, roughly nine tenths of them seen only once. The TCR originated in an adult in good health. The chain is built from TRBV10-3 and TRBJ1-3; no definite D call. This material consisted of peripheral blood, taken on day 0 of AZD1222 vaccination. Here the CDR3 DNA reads TGTGCCATCAGTGAGCACAGCTCTGGAAACACCATATATTTT. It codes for CAISEHSSGNTIYF.